Listed here are 2 T cell receptor beta chains from one sample, sequenced in a study of blood T cell repertoires in COVID-19. Here immunoSEQ multiplex PCR was the method, and the copy in TCRdb shows in-frame clones only, minus some. The sample has roughly 50,000 clones; roughly 88% are singletons. Sequencing input: peripheral blood. The receptors were sampled from a man between 65 and 80 years old with acute or convalescent COVID-19.

J is TRBJ1-5 and V is TRBV6-1; D is unclear. CDR1 is MNHNS and CDR2 is SASEGT in the germline V gene. The CDR3 contains 17 residues. The V gene lost 4 bases and the J gene lost 0 bases, with 16 bases spanning the gap. The CDR3 here is CASSAIQRRSSNQPQHF. The CDR3 coding sequence is TGTGCCAGCAGTGCTATACAGCGGAGGAGTAGCAATCAGCCCCAGCATTTT.

The V gene is TRBV6-5, the J gene TRBJ2-3; D may be TRBD2 (6 bases). CDR3 length: 13 amino acids. Germline V gene lookup returns CDR1 MNHEY and CDR2 SVGAGI. Trimming took 10 bases from V and 3 from J, leaving 14 bases between them. The CDR3 here is CATRGPATDTQYF. CDR3 in DNA: TGTGCCACGCGGGGCCCGGCGACAGATACGCAGTATTTT.